The sequence of this T cell receptor (beta chain) was determined in a study of blood T cell repertoires in COVID-19. Here immunoSEQ multiplex PCR was the method, and the copy in TCRdb shows in-frame clones only, minus some. The profile shows over 200,000 clones, roughly nine tenths of them singletons. This clone was counted only a few times. This clonotype was obtained from a man between 60 and 75 years old who had recovered from COVID-19. The specimen sequenced was peripheral blood.

The CDR3 nucleotides are TGTGCCAGCTCACCGAAAGGGGTAGATTCACCCCTCCACTTT. Protein sequence: CASSPKGVDSPLHF. The chain recombines TRBV18 with TRBJ1-6; TRBD1 might be the D (5 bases). Germline V gives CDR1 KGHSH, CDR2 LQKENI. The V gene lost 3 bases and the J gene lost 8 bases, with 11 bases spanning the gap. CDR3 length equals 14 residues.